This T cell receptor (beta chain) was profiled in a study of blood T cell repertoires in COVID-19. On the study more broadly: Material from acute and convalescent COVID-19 was sourced from the United States, Italy and Spain. T cells, B-cell-depleted T cells, or PBMCs provided the cDNA or gDNA that served as material.

CDR1 SGHRS and CDR2 YFSETQ come from the germline V gene. V lost 1 base to trimming and J lost 2 bases, with 18 bases between them. CDR3 length: 18 amino acids. Source study methods: For nucleated cells, counts were estimated from reference gene primer amplification. Profiled with immunoSEQ multiplex PCR; TCRdb holds only in-frame clones, not every one. That table supplies the V and J calls and clone size; D and trimming were determined from the DNA. There are 140,000 to 150,000 clones in the sample; around 72% occur only once, and less than 2.5% lies in the top ten. The rearrangement uses TRBV5-1 and TRBJ2-2, with D possibly being TRBD1 (5 bases). The TCR originated in a woman aged 55-69 years with acute or convalescent COVID-19. Sequencing was performed on peripheral blood. This CDR3 is CASSLTVPGLVNTGELFF. For the CDR3, the DNA is TGCGCCAGCAGCTTGACCGTTCCAGGGCTGGTAAACACCGGGGAGCTGTTTTTT.